This TCR beta chain derives from a study of blood T cell repertoires in COVID-19. In the original analysis: Reference gene primer amplification yielded estimated nucleated cell counts. The repertoire was sequenced with immunoSEQ multiplex PCR; TCRdb's copy has only in-frame clones and lacks some. V, J and clone size are those of that table, while D and trimming were read from the DNA. This sample has a few hundred thousand clones, with 87% found just once. The germline V gene has CDR1 LGHDT and CDR2 YNNKEL (reference sequence). V lost 1 base and J lost 5, with 10 bases in between. This CDR3 is 14 amino acids long.

The chain couples TRBV3-1 (or the pseudogene TRBV3-2) to TRBJ2-3; unclear D gene. The TCR was taken from a man aged 25-45 years in a cohort exposed to, infected with or recovered from COVID-19 (not recorded which). Specimen: PBMCs or T cells enriched from blood (not recorded which). In DNA form, the CDR3 reads TGTGCCAGCAGCCAAGGAACAACCCGAGATACGCAGTATTTT. Its protein is CASSQGTTRDTQYF.